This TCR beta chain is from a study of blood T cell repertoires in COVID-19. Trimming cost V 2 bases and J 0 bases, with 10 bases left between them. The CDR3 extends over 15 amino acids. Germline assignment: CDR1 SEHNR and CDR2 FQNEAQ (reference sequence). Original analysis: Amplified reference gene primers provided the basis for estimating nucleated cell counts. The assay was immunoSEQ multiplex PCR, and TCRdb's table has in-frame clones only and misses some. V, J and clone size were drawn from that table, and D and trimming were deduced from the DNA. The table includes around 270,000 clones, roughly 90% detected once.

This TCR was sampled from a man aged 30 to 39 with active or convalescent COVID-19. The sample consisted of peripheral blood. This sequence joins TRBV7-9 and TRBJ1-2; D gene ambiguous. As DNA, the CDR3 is TGTGCCAGCAGCTTACAACTCCAATCTAACTATGGCTACACCTTC. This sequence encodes CASSLQLQSNYGYTF. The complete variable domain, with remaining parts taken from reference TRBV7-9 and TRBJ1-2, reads DTGVSQNPRHKITKRGQNVTFRCDPISEHNRLYWYRQTLGQGPEFLTYFQNEAQLEKSRLLSDRFSAERPKGSFSTLEIQRTEQGDSAMYLCASSLQLQSNYGYTFGSGTRLTVV.